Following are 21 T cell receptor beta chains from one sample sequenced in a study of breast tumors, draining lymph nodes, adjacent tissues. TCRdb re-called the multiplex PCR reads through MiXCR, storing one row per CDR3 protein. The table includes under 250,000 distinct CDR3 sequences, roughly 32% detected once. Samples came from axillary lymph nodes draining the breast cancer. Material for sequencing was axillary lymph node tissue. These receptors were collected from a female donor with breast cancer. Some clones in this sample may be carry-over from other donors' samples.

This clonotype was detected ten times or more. The CDR3 nucleotides read TGTGCCAGCAGCACCCCCGGTGGCCTTAACTATGGCTACACCTTC. As protein: CASSTPGGLNYGYTF. The chain has TRBV5-6 and TRBJ1-2; no firm D call. Trimming pared 4 bases from V and 1 base from J, leaving 14 bases between. The CDR3 length is 15 residues. Germline V CDR1 and CDR2: SGHDT, YYEEEE.

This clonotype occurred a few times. The CDR3 DNA reads TGTGCCAGCAGTTCCCCGGGACTAAGGAATGAGCAGTTCTTC. Its translation: CASSSPGLRNEQFF. The chain couples TRBV28 to TRBJ2-1, with 7 positions matching TRBD2. The CDR3 has 14 residues. Trimming cost V 4 bases and J 7 bases; bases outside gene matches: 7. In germline, CDR1 is MDHEN, CDR2 SYDVKM.

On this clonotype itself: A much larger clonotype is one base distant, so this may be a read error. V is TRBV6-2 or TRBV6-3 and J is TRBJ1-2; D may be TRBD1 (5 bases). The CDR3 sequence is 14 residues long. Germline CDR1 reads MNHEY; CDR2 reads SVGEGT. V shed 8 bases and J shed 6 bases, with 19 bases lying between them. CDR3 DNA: TGTGCCAGCCAAGCGGCCAGGGCTGTCAATGGCTACACCTTC. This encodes CASQAARAVNGYTF.

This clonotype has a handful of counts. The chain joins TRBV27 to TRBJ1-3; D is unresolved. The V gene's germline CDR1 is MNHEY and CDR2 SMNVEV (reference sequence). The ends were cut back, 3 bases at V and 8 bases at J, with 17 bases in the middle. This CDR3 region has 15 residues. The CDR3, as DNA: TGTGCCAGCAGTTTCAAAGTTAAAACGAGGTACACCATATATTTT. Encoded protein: CASSFKVKTRYTIYF.

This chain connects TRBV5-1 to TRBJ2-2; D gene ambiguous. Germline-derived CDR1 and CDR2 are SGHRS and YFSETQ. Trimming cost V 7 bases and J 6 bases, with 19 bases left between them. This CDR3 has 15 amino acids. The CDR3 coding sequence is TGCGCCAGCGCATCCACCCGTGGCGGTCCCGGGGAGCTGTTTTTT. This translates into CASASTRGGPGELFF.

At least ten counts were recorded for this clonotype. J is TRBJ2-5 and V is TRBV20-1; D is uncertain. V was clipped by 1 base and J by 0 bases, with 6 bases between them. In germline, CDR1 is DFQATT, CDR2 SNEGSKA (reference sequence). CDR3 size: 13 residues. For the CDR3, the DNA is TGCAGTGCTAGAGCGAAGTACCAAGAGACCCAGTACTTC. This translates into CSARAKYQETQYF.

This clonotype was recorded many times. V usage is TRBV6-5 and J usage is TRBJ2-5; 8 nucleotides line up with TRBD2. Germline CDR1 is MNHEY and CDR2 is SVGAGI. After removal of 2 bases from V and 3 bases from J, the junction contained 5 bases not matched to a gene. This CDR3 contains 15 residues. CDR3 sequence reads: CASSYDGGGKETQYF. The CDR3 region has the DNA TGTGCCAGCAGTTACGATGGCGGGGGGAAAGAGACCCAGTACTTC.

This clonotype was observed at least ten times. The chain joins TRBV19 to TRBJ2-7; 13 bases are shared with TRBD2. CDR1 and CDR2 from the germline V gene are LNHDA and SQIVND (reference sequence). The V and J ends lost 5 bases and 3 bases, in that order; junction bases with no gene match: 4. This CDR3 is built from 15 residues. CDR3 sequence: CASSARTSGSYEQYF. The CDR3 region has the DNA TGTGCCAGTAGTGCCCGGACTAGCGGGAGCTACGAGCAGTACTTC.

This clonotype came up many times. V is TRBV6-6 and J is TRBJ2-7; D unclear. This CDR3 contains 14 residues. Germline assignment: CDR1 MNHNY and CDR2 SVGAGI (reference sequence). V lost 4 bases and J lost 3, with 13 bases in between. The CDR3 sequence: CASSLRPDGYEQYF. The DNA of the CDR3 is TGTGCCAGCAGTTTACGGCCCGACGGCTACGAGCAGTACTTC.

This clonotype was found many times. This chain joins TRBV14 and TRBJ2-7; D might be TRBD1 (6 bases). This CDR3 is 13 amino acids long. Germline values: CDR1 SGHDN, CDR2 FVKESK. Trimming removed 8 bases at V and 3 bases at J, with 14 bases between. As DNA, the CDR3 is TGTGCCAGCTCCCGGGACATCCTCTACGAGCAGTACTTC. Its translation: CASSRDILYEQYF.

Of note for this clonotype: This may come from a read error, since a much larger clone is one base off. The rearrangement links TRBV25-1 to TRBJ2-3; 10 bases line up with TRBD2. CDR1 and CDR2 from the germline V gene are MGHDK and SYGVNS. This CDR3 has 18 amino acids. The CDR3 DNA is TGTGCCACCAGTCACCACGGGACTAGCGCCGGTAGCACAGATACGCAGTATTTT. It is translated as CATSHHGTSAGSTDTQYF.

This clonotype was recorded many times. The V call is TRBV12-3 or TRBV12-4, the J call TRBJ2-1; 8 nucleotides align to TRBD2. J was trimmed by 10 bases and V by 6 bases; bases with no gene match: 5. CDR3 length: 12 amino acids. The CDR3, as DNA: TGTGCCAGCAGACCCACTAGCGGCGAGCAGTTCTTC. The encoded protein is CASRPTSGEQFF.

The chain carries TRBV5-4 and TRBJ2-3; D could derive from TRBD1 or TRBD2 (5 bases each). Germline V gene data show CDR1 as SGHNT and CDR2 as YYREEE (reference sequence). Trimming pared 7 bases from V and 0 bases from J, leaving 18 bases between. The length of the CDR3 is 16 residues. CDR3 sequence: CASSRRGEISTDTQYF. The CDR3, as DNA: TGTGCCAGCTCCCGAAGAGGGGAAATAAGCACAGATACGCAGTATTTT.

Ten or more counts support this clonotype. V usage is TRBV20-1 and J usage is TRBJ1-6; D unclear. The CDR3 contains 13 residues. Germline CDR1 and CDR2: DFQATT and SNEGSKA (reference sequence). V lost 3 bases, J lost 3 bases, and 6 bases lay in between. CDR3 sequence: CSARTDYNSPLHF. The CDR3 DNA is TGCAGTGCTAGGACGGACTATAATTCACCCCTCCACTTT.

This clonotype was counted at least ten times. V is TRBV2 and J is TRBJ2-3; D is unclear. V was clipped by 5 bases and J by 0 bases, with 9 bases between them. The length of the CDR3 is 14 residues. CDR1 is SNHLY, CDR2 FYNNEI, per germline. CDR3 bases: TGTGCCAGCAGTCAATCGCCTAGCACAGATACGCAGTATTTT. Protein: CASSQSPSTDTQYF. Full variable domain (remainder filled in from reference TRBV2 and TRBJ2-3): EPEVTQTPSHQVTQMGQEVILRCVPISNHLYFYWYRQILGQKVEFLVSFYNNEISEKSEIFDDQFSVERPDGSNFTLKIRSTKLEDSAMYFCASSQSPSTDTQYFGPGTRLTVL.

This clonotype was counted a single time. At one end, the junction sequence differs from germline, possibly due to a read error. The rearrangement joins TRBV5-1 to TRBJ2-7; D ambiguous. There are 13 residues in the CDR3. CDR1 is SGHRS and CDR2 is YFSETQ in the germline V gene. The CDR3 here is CASSPNRGYDQYF. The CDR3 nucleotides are TGCGCCAGCAGCCCCAACAGAGGCTACGACCAGTACTTC. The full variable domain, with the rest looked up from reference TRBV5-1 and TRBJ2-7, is KAGVTQTPRYLIKTRGQQVTLSCSPISGHRSVSWYQQTPGQGLQFLFEYFSETQRNKGNFPGRFSGRQFSNSRSEMNVSTLELGDSALYLCASSPNRGYDQYFGPGTRLTVT.

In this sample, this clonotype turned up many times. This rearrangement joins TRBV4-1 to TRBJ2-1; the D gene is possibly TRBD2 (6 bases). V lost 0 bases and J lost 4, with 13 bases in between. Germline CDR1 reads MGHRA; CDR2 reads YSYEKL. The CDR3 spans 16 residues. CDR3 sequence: CASSQDRRAGYNEQFF. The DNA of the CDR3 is TGCGCCAGCAGCCAAGATCGGAGGGCCGGGTACAATGAGCAGTTCTTC.

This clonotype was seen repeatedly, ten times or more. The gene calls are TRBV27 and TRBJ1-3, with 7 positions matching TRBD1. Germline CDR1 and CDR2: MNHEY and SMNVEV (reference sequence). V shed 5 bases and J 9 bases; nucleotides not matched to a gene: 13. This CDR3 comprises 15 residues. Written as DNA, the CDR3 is TGTGCCAGCAGTGATTTGGCAGGGGGGTTTGGCACCATATATTTT. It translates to CASSDLAGGFGTIYF.

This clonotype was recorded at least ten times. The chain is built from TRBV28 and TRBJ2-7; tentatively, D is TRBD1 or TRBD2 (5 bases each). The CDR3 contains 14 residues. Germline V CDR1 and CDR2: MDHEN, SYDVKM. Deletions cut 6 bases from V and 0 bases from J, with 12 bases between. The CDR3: CASSRGDVSYEQYF. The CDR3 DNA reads TGTGCCAGCAGCCGAGGGGACGTCTCCTACGAGCAGTACTTC.

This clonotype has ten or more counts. In DNA form, the CDR3 reads TGTGCCAGCAGTTTTGCGGCGGGAGTGGGTGAAAAACTGTTTTTT. Its protein product is CASSFAAGVGEKLFF. This chain links TRBV27 with TRBJ1-4; unclear D gene. The germline V gene has CDR1 MNHEY and CDR2 SMNVEV (reference sequence). CDR3 length: 15 amino acids. The V end was cut by 3 bases, the J end by 7 bases, with 15 bases between.

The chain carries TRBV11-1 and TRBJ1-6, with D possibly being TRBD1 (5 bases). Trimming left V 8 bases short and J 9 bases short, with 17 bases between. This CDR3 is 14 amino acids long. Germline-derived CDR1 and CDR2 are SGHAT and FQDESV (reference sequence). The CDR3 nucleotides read TGTGCCAGCGGCTCGCAGGGAGTCGCTTCACCCCTCCACTTT. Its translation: CASGSQGVASPLHF.